This T cell receptor (beta chain) came from a study of cytomegalovirus exposure and HLA in healthy donors. The study's findings and limits: An assumption of roughly uniform sequencing depth across donors underlay the presence/absence analyses.

V shed 3 bases and J shed 1 base, with 9 bases lying between them. This CDR3 is built from 15 residues. The germline CDR1 and CDR2 sequences are LNHDA and SQIVND (reference sequence). As for this clone: Its antigen is currently unknown.

A multiplex PCR was run with 60 Vbeta primers and 13 Jbeta primers. Here immunoSEQ multiplex PCR was the method, and the copy in TCRdb shows in-frame clones only, minus some. The table includes around 150,000 clones, about 80% detected once. The sequence was obtained from a man aged 25 to 40 in good health and CMV-seronegative. The sequencing input was PBMCs. The rearrangement joins TRBV19 to TRBJ1-4; D possibly corresponds to TRBD1 (5 bases). The CDR3 DNA reads as TGTGCCAGTAGTATGGCGGGACTAACTAATGAAAAACTGTTTTTT. This translates into CASSMAGLTNEKLFF. The full variable domain, completed using reference TRBV19 and TRBJ1-4, is DGGITQSPKYLFRKEGQNVTLSCEQNLNHDAMYWYRQDPGQGLRLIYYSQIVNDFQKGDIAEGYSVSREKKESFPLTVTSAQKNPTAFYLCASSMAGLTNEKLFFGSGTQLSVL.